This T cell receptor beta chain appears in the sequencing data of a study of regulatory T cells in long-lasting Graves disease. Study-wide points: Persistent patients shared more public clonotypes (2,741) than newly diagnosed patients (about 970). Persistent-disease Graves' patients showed less TCR diversity than new cases.

Sequencing libraries for TCR beta were prepared with iRepertoire HTBI primers and Arm-PCR of CDR3 regions. One entry per CDR3 protein results from TCRdb running MiXCR on the multiplex PCR reads. The data hold 250,000 to 300,000 distinct CDR3 sequences, with around a sixth observed a single time. Trimming removed 3 bases at V and 6 bases at J, with 12 bases between. Germline CDR1 is SGHRS and CDR2 is YFSETQ. The CDR3 contains 13 residues. Comment on this clonotype: No antigen is known for it.

Time point of the sample: newly diagnosed GD, antithyroid drugs for less than 3 months. Researchers made the TCR library from RNA that was extracted from PBMCs. In addition, the sample was reused for a study of T cells in Graves' hyperthyroidism and ophthalmopathy. That paper states: A set of HTBI primers served as the primers for a first-round RT-PCR of the TCR CDR3. Patients with ophthalmopathy were separated from those with stable hyperthyroidism by a 13 V-J model.

The chain employs TRBV5-1 and TRBJ1-1, with a possible D match to TRBD1 (5 bases). The material sequenced was peripheral blood mononuclear cells (PBMCs), taken at new diagnosis, from a patient treated with antithyroid drugs. The clonotype originates from a woman younger than 45 with Graves disease. In DNA form, the CDR3 reads TGCGCCAGCAGCTCTAGGAGGGGCGCTGAAGCTTTCTTT. Its translation is CASSSRRGAEAFF. The whole variable domain, filled in from reference TRBV5-1 and TRBJ1-1, reads KAGVTQTPRYLIKTRGQQVTLSCSPISGHRSVSWYQQTPGQGLQFLFEYFSETQRNKGNFPGRFSGRQFSNSRSEMNVSTLELGDSALYLCASSSRRGAEAFFGQGTRLTVV.